This TCR beta chain was sequenced during a study of monozygotic twins with inflammatory bowel disease (dated 2019 in TCRdb). For context, the study as a whole: In total, approximately 28 monozygotic twin pairs made up the full study: 19 Danish pairs, all IBD-discordant, plus nine German pairs, of which four were IBD-concordant and five were IBD-discordant. The search for disease-associated traits relied mainly on comparing IBD patients with their genetically identical healthy co-twins within discordant pairs. Each individual had, on average, about 151 000 unique TCRalpha sequences and 181 000 unique TCRbeta sequences available for analysis.

About this clonotype: Its antigen is not yet known.

From each donor, an approximately 2.3 ml peripheral blood sample was drawn into PAXgene tubes and stored at -80 degrees C. Without T cell sorting, total RNA was isolated from whole blood using the PAXgene blood miRNA kit on an automated QIAcube. Peripheral blood from monozygotic twin pairs who were concordant or discordant for inflammatory bowel disease underwent deep TCRalpha and TCRbeta repertoire profiling using unique molecular barcoding. Smoking habits were recorded for all twin pairs, and individuals were classified as current, former or never smokers. Library preparation was by 5' RACE. For each TCR library, 3,000 to 4,000 ng of total RNA was used. For each sample, cDNA synthesis with SMARTScribe reverse transcriptase was split into eight separate reactions. During cDNA synthesis, template switching introduced unique molecular identifiers that contained a 6-nucleotide sample barcode. TCRalpha and TCRbeta cDNA was amplified by two nested PCRs of around 16 and 10 cycles, with bead purification after each PCR. Before amplification, cDNA was treated with uracil DNA-glycosylase and purified using the QIAquick PCR purification kit. In the second PCR, Illumina TruSeq-compatible adapters and sample-specific barcodes were added. Library quality and concentration were assessed using TapeStation and Qubit, and 5 to 6 ng of each library was pooled. Sequencing of the pooled libraries was done on an Illumina HiSeq2500 single-index Rapid Run using custom sequencing primers and 2 x 100 bp reads. Per the source publication's procedure: UMI-based consensus assembly with MiGEC version 1.2.6 was used to correct PCR and sequencing errors. MiXCR version 2.1.1 was used to carry out V(D)J alignment, clonotype assembly and CDR3 extraction. To normalise gene usage, clonotype sharing and MAIT/NKT TCR abundance, the analysis used the top 1000, 10 000 and 20 000 clonotypes per sample. After downsampling to 27 000 UMIs, diversity was calculated as the inverse Simpson index using the vegan R package. Paired Mann-Whitney U tests on discordant twin pairs were used, with Benjamini-Hochberg multiple-testing correction. The reads were reprocessed in TCRdb, with one entry per CDR3 protein sequence and no accompanying DNA. In this record, the V and J calls reflect TCRdb's handling and not the investigators' own analysis. The table of this sample itemizes over 110,000 distinct CDR3 sequences. In total, the top ten clones hold roughly 2.5% of the sample.

Looking up the germline V gene yields CDR1 SGHTA and CDR2 FQGNSA. The CDR3 starts with the cysteine, ends with the phenylalanine, and has 14 residues. Only the protein sequence is given. Here is what the overall study found, with its caveats: The analysis was unable to tell different T cell subtypes apart. Concordant and discordant twins showed no difference in repertoire similarity, possibly because of limited statistical power. No single strong signal or clonotype linked to IBD turned up in the results, so the idea that one exists was not supported. IBD patients shared fewer clonotypes with other individuals than healthy twins did, most markedly in patients showing signs of disease activity. TCRbeta repertoire diversity, by inverse Simpson index, was decreased in IBD patients compared with their healthy co-twins. Background noise and inter-individual variability may have been introduced into the repertoires by the differing immunosuppressive treatments among patients.

The receptor was derived from a human donor with ulcerative colitis or Crohn's disease, or a healthy co-twin of an affected twin (not recorded which). Material: blood. The V gene is TRBV7-2 and the J gene is TRBJ1-1. The CDR3 sequence is CASSWVGLDTEAFF.